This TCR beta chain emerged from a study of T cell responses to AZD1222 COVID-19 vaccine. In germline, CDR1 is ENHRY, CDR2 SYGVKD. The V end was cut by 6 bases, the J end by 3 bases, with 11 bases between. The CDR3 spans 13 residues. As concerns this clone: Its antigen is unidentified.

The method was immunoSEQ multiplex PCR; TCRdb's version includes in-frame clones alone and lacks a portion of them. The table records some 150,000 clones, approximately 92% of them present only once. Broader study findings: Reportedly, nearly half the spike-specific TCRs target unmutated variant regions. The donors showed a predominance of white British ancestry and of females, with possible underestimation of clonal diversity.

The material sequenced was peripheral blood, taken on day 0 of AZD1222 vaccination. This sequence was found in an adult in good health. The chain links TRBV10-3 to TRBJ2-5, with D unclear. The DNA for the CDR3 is TGTGCCATCAGGTCGGTCCTCGAAGAGACCCAGTACTTC. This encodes CAIRSVLEETQYF.